This is a list of T cell receptor beta chains from one sample in a study of blood T cell repertoires in COVID-19. Here immunoSEQ multiplex PCR was the method, and the copy in TCRdb shows in-frame clones only, minus some. The data show some 330,000 clones, with around 83% seen just once and around 5.1% held by the top ten. The sequenced sample was PBMCs or T cells enriched from blood (not recorded which). These receptors originate from a woman between 45 and 65 years old who had recovered from COVID-19. The conserved cysteine and the conserved F or W are not part of the CDR3 here. Each record gives: V gene, J gene, clone size, D gene, CDR3 protein. The D gene is left open where the match is weak. Size is stated for part of the rows, as once, few or many counts, or as a class when the clone is expanded.

TRBV11-3,TRBJ2-3,once,TRBD2,ASSIRLAASTDTQY
TRBV9,TRBJ2-3,NA,NA,ASSVGHITDTQY
TRBV5-1,TRBJ1-6,few,TRBD1,ASSLGQGYNSPLH
TRBV3-1/TRBV3-2,TRBJ1-1,NA,TRBD1,ASSRKQGDTEAF
TRBV4-3,TRBJ2-7,NA,NA,ASSQGSYEQY
TRBV7-3,TRBJ2-1,NA,NA,ASSLCRPPKTSQLHWEQF
TRBV27,TRBJ1-6,once,TRBD1,ASSLLDRGYSPLH
TRBV7-6,TRBJ2-3,NA,TRBD2,ASGWTSGRGNQDTQY
TRBV19,TRBJ1-4,NA,NA,ATGSGYGNEKLF
TRBV20-1,TRBJ2-3,NA,TRBD1,SASTGTGGPDTQY
TRBV20-1,TRBJ2-1,NA,TRBD2,SASRVELADYNEQF
TRBV19,TRBJ2-2,NA,TRBD2,ASSIGRGHGELF
TRBV6-1,TRBJ1-5,NA,NA,ASSERLNQPQH
TRBV27,TRBJ2-7,NA,TRBD2,ASSLYGGRAYEQY
TRBV7-6,TRBJ2-2,few,NA,ASGGAFRELF
TRBV4-3,TRBJ1-1,NA,NA,ASSQDLGGTEAF
TRBV5-1,TRBJ1-2,NA,NA,ASSSGGTRTSGYGYT
TRBV6-4,TRBJ1-5,NA,NA,ASSESPNQPQH
TRBV6-2/TRBV6-3,TRBJ1-2,NA,NA,ASSSQAGGFGYGYT
TRBV7-2,TRBJ1-1,NA,NA,ASSFFQGKNTEAF
TRBV6-5,TRBJ2-7,NA,NA,ASSSDRPGAYEQY
TRBV2,TRBJ2-1,few,NA,ASSGLALVDEQF
TRBV10-3,TRBJ1-2,NA,NA,ASLRQNYGYT
TRBV27,TRBJ1-1,NA,NA,ASSFPPQGNTEAF
TRBV25-1,TRBJ1-1,once,NA,ASRGLGATEAF
TRBV15,TRBJ1-2,NA,TRBD1,ATSSRITGDGYT
TRBV7-9,TRBJ2-7,NA,TRBD2,ASSSTGTSGYEQY
TRBV3-1/TRBV3-2,TRBJ1-6,once,TRBD1,ASSQDDRGNSPLH
TRBV7-2,TRBJ1-1,NA,TRBD1,ASTFTGTGGVVEAF
TRBV29-1,TRBJ1-5,NA,NA,SVSGQGGPNQPQH
TRBV29-1,TRBJ1-4,once,NA,SVGYGGGEKLF
TRBV12-5,TRBJ1-6,once,TRBD1,ASGPQTGTSPLH
TRBV9,TRBJ1-1,NA,TRBD1,ASSSQTGVNTEAF
TRBV5-6,TRBJ1-5,NA,TRBD1,ASSLGQGAVQPQH
TRBV6-2/TRBV6-3,TRBJ2-3,NA,NA,ASSQQTAGTSRTDTQY
TRBV27,TRBJ1-1,NA,NA,ASSLFFRDGGMNTEAF
TRBV6-2/TRBV6-3,TRBJ2-7,NA,NA,ASSRGLYEQY
TRBV9,TRBJ1-2,NA,NA,ASSVPTRGYT
TRBV3-1/TRBV3-2,TRBJ2-5,NA,NA,ASSPVGYHQETQY
TRBV5-4,TRBJ2-4,NA,TRBD2,ASSLGLAETLAKNIQY
TRBV30,TRBJ1-2,NA,NA,AWTDRWSPGYT
TRBV6-5,TRBJ1-2,few,NA,ATRQYSNYGYT
TRBV6-6,TRBJ1-1,NA,NA,ASSIRGGSTEAF
TRBV14,TRBJ2-3,NA,NA,ASSQDLRGTQY
TRBV30,TRBJ1-1,NA,TRBD1,AWSRRGLGTEAF
TRBV3-1/TRBV3-2,TRBJ2-7,NA,NA,ASSQEGHSYEQY
TRBV12-3/TRBV12-4,TRBJ1-1,few,TRBD1,ASSLGTGGAF
TRBV5-4,TRBJ2-7,NA,TRBD1,ASSPEGQGFSSFYEQY
TRBV20-1,TRBJ2-5,NA,TRBD1,SAGQEETQY
TRBV29-1,TRBJ1-2,NA,TRBD1,SVEGQGAYGYT
TRBV6-1,TRBJ1-1,once,NA,ASSEMRTEAF
TRBV5-4,TRBJ1-2,NA,TRBD1,ASSLIAGDSGYT
TRBV5-1,TRBJ1-1,NA,NA,ASSSQTRGTTEEAF
TRBV12-3/TRBV12-4,TRBJ1-4,NA,NA,ASSLVPNEKLF
TRBV14,TRBJ2-1,NA,TRBD2,ASSQRASGGWYEQF